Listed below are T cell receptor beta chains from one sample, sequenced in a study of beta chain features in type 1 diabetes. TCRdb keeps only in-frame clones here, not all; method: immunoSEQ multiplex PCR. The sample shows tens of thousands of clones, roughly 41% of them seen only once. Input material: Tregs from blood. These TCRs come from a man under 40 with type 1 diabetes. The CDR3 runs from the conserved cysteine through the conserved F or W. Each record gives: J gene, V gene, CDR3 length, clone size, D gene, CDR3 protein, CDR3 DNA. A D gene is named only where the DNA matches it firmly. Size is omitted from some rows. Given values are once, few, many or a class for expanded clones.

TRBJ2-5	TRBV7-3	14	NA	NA	CASSPMGGQETQYF	TGTGCCAGCAGCCCAATGGGGGGCCAAGAGACCCAGTACTTC
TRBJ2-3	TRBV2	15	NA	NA	CASSGRSNPLDTQYF	TGTGCCAGCAGTGGGAGGAGCAACCCGCTTGATACGCAGTATTTT
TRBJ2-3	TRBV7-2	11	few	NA	CASSAGDTQYF	TGTGCCAGCAGTGCAGGAGATACGCAGTATTTT
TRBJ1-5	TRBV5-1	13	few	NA	CASSPHTDQPQHF	TGCGCCAGCAGCCCACATACAGATCAGCCCCAGCATTTT
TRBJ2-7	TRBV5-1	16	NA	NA	CASSLGLAYIGDEQYF	TGCGCCAGCAGCTTGGGCCTAGCTTATATCGGCGACGAGCAGTACTTC
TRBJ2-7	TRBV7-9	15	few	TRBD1	CASSHYLTGVDEQYF	TGTGCCAGCAGCCACTACCTGACAGGGGTCGACGAGCAGTACTTC
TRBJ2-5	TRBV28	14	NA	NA	CASSFSRNLETQYF	TGTGCCAGCAGTTTTTCTAGAAATTTAGAGACCCAGTACTTC
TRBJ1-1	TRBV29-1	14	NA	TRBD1	CSVRQGGENTEAFF	TGCAGCGTCAGACAGGGAGGAGAGAACACTGAAGCTTTCTTT
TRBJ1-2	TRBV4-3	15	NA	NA	CASSQSVQETYGYTF	TGCGCCAGCAGCCAGTCCGTACAGGAGACCTATGGCTACACCTTC
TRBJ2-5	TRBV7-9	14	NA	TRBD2	CASSIVGGYETQYF	TGTGCCAGCAGCATCGTCGGGGGGTACGAGACCCAGTACTTC
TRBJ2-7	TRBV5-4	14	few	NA	CASSLGGDTSEQYF	TGTGCCAGCAGCTTGGGTGGTGACACCTCAGAGCAGTACTTC
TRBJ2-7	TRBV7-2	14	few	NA	CASSPGSGLGEQYF	TGTGCCAGCAGCCCCGGCAGCGGGCTGGGCGAGCAGTACTTC
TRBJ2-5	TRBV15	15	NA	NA	CATSRDQTYQETQYF	TGTGCCACCAGCAGAGATCAAACATATCAAGAGACCCAGTACTTC
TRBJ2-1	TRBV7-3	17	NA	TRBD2	CASRFGLAGGSGDEQFF	TGTGCCAGCAGGTTCGGACTAGCGGGAGGGTCTGGAGATGAGCAGTTCTTC
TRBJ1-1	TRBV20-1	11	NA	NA	CSVDRPTEAFF	TGCAGTGTTGACAGGCCCACTGAAGCTTTCTTT